This T cell receptor (beta chain) was observed in a study of Ad26.COV2.S vaccination and SARS-CoV-2 variants. Remarks on this clone: Its cognate antigen is unknown.

TCRdb's table, derived via immunoSEQ multiplex PCR, lists solely in-frame clones and lacks some. The table shows about 350,000 clones, with about 92% occurring only once. General study findings and limits: Overall T cell responses may have been underestimated by the analyses of TCR breadth and depth. Across vaccine and placebo recipients, the breadth of non-spike TCRs was similar. Substantial response breadth was reportedly seen for spike-specific CD8+ and CD4+ T cells after vaccination. Vaccine recipients posted higher spike-specific TCR breadth than their placebo counterparts.

Germline CDR1 KGHSH, CDR2 LQKENI. This CDR3 has 13 amino acids. V lost 3 bases and J 1 base, leaving 7 bases between the germline ends. The TCR sequence derives from a human donor who had recovered from COVID-19. The sample was peripheral blood, taken after recovery from COVID-19. This chain connects TRBV18 to TRBJ2-7, with unresolved D. The CDR3 nucleotides are TGTGCCAGCTCACCCGGGCCTTCCTACGAGCAGTACTTC. Protein product: CASSPGPSYEQYF.